The rows below give T cell receptor gamma chains drawn from one sample of a study of fetal and pediatric gammadelta thymocytes. TCRdb re-processed the reads via CATT. The repertoire holds 150 or so gamma-chain clones, with about 6% as singletons. Sequences were obtained from Vgamma9Vdelta2 gamma-delta T cells from the thymus. All receptors derive from a child who underwent cardiac surgery and was recorded as healthy. Both conserved end residues are part of each CDR3. Fields, in order: V gene, clone size, CDR3 length, J gene, CDR3 protein, CDR3 DNA. Clone size is given as once, few, many or a size class.

v_call: TRGV9
clone_size: large
cdr3_length: 19
j_call: TRGJP
cdr3_aa: CALWEVLVSQELGKKIKVF
cdr3_nt: TGTGCCTTGTGGGAGGTGCTGGTGTCGCAAGAGTTGGGCAAAAAAATCAAGGTATTT

v_call: TRGV10
clone_size: large
cdr3_length: 16
j_call: TRGJP1
cdr3_aa: CAAWDRGDTTGWFKIF
cdr3_nt: TGTGCTGCGTGGGATAGGGGTGATACCACTGGTTGGTTCAAGATATTT

v_call: TRGV8
clone_size: hyperexpanded
cdr3_length: 14
j_call: TRGJ1/TRGJ2
cdr3_aa: CATWELATYYKKLF
cdr3_nt: TGTGCCACCTGGGAACTCGCCACTTATTATAAGAAACTCTTT

v_call: TRGV9
clone_size: large
cdr3_length: 12
j_call: TRGJ1/TRGJ2
cdr3_aa: CALWEVFPKKLF
cdr3_nt: TGTGCCTTGTGGGAGGTATTCCCTAAGAAACTCTTT

v_call: TRGV9
clone_size: medium-sized
cdr3_length: 11
j_call: TRGJ1/TRGJ2
cdr3_aa: CALWEGYKKLF
cdr3_nt: TGTGCCTTGTGGGAGGGCTATAAGAAACTCTTT

v_call: TRGV10
clone_size: large
cdr3_length: 15
j_call: TRGJP1
cdr3_aa: CAAWDSLTTGWFKIF
cdr3_nt: TGTGCTGCGTGGGATTCCTTAACCACTGGTTGGTTCAAGATATTT

v_call: TRGV9
clone_size: hyperexpanded
cdr3_length: 16
j_call: TRGJP
cdr3_aa: CALWEVREVGKKIKVF
cdr3_nt: TGTGCCTTGTGGGAGGTAAGGGAGGTGGGCAAAAAAATCAAGGTATTT

v_call: TRGV3
clone_size: hyperexpanded
cdr3_length: 12
j_call: TRGJ1/TRGJ2
cdr3_aa: CATWDRRRKKLF
cdr3_nt: TGTGCCACCTGGGACAGGCGACGTAAGAAACTCTTT

v_call: TRGV9
clone_size: large
cdr3_length: 16
j_call: TRGJP
cdr3_aa: CALWEVLELGKKIKVF
cdr3_nt: TGTGCCTTGTGGGAGGTGCTGGAGTTGGGCAAAAAAATCAAGGTATTT

v_call: TRGV8
clone_size: large
cdr3_length: 15
j_call: TRGJP
cdr3_aa: CATWDQELGKKIKVF
cdr3_nt: TGTGCCACCTGGGATCAGGAGTTGGGCAAAAAAATCAAGGTATTT

v_call: TRGV10
clone_size: large
cdr3_length: 12
j_call: TRGJ1/TRGJ2
cdr3_aa: CAAWDYSYKKLF
cdr3_nt: TGTGCTGCGTGGGATTATAGTTATAAGAAACTCTTT

v_call: TRGV10
clone_size: large
cdr3_length: 12
j_call: TRGJP1
cdr3_aa: CAAHTTGWFKIF
cdr3_nt: TGTGCTGCCCATACCACTGGTTGGTTCAAGATATTT

v_call: TRGV9
clone_size: hyperexpanded
cdr3_length: 11
j_call: TRGJ1/TRGJ2
cdr3_aa: CALWEVQGKLF
cdr3_nt: TGTGCCTTGTGGGAGGTGCAGGGGAAACTCTTT

v_call: TRGV9
clone_size: large
cdr3_length: 16
j_call: TRGJP2
cdr3_aa: CALWEGGHSSDWIKTF
cdr3_nt: TGTGCCTTGTGGGAGGGGGGGCATAGTAGTGATTGGATCAAGACGTTT